This T cell receptor beta chain was captured in a study of cytomegalovirus exposure and HLA in healthy donors. V shed 1 base and J shed 8 bases, with 6 bases lying between them. Germline CDR1 is SEHNR and CDR2 is FQNEAQ (reference sequence). The CDR3 contains 12 residues. Whole-study findings and limits: Published work reported that the classifier diagnosed cytomegalovirus status with high specificity and sensitivity. In vitro assays verified that three CMV-associated chains recognized CMV antigens specifically. Altogether, 164 TCR beta chains were recorded as cytomegalovirus-associated.

A few counts support this clone. Its matching antigen is unknown. The protocol was immunoSEQ multiplex PCR, while the TCRdb copy is restricted to in-frame clones and leaves out a portion. The sample has roughly 100,000 clones, approximately 94% seen once; the top ten hold approximately 1%. This receptor was taken from a woman under 30 in good health and CMV-seronegative. Material for sequencing was PBMCs. The chain is built from TRBV7-9 and TRBJ1-5, with no clear D. DNA for the CDR3: TGTGCCAGCAGCTTAGTCGGGGAGCCCCAGCATTTT. Protein sequence: CASSLVGEPQHF.